Below, one TCR beta chain is given with its context. This sample was included in a study of blood T cell repertoires in COVID-19. For the study at large: Donors in the United States, Italy and Spain gave samples during acute or convalescent COVID-19. PBMCs, B-cell-depleted T cells, or T cells were the source of the cDNA or gDNA that made up the material.

Methods used by the authors: From reference gene primer amplification, estimates of nucleated cell counts were derived. This table comes from immunoSEQ multiplex PCR, and its TCRdb copy is limited to in-frame clones, with some not included. V, J and clone size were drawn from that table, and D and trimming were deduced from the DNA. This sample has approximately 110,000 clones, with 70% to 90% found just once. Between the trimmed V and J ends, which lost 5 bases and 3 bases, there was a span of 16 bases. The CDR3 length is 15 residues. The germline V gene encodes CDR1 SGHVS and CDR2 FQNEAQ. This chain uses TRBV7-8 with TRBJ1-2; D ambiguous. Specimen: peripheral blood. This TCR derives from a woman aged 55-69 years with acute or convalescent COVID-19. CDR3 protein: CASSPQVSGDYGYTF. CDR3 bases: TGTGCCAGCAGCCCCCAGGTTTCCGGCGACTATGGCTACACCTTC.